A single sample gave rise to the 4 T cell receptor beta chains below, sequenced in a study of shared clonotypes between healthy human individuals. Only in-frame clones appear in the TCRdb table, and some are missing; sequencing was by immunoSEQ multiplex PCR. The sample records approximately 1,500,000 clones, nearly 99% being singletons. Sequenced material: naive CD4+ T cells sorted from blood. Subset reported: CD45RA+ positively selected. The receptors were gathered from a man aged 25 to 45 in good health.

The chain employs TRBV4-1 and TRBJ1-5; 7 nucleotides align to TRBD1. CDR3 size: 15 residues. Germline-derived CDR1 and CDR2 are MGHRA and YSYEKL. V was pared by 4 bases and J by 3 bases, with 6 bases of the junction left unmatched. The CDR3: CASSRLTGNNQPQHF. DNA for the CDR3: TGCGCCAGCAGCCGTTTGACAGGGAACAATCAGCCCCAGCATTTT.

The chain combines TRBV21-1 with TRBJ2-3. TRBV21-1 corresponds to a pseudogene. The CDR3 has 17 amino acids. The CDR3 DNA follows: TGTGCCAGCAGCACGTCCGGGACGGATTATCGCACAGATACGCAGTATTTT. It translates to CASSTSGTDYRTDTQYF.

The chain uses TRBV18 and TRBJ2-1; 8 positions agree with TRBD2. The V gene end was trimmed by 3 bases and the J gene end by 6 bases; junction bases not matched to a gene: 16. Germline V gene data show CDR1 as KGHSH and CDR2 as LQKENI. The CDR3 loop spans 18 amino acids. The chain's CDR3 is CASSPVILTGGLRNEQFF. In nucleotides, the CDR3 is TGTGCCAGCTCACCGGTAATCCTCACGGGAGGGCTCCGCAATGAGCAGTTCTTC.

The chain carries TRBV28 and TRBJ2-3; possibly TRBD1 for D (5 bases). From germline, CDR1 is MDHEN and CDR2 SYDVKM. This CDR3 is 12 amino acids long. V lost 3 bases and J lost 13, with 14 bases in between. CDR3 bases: TGTGCCAGCAGTTTTACAGGAGCTTCGGAGTATTTT. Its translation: CASSFTGASEYF.